Here is one TCR beta chain with its context. Its antigen is not identified. This sample was taken from a study of blood T cells in healthy people across ages. Overall study findings and caveats: In these data, TCR beta diversity tracked strongly with naive T cell percentage. Higher diversity and more naive CD4+ cells were features of long-lived donors, compared to aged donors.

V was cut by 1 base and J by 1 base, with 10 bases left in between. Germline V gene sequence: CDR1 KGHSH, CDR2 LQKENI. The length of the CDR3 is 15 residues. Primed by a sample-barcoded 5' primer and a J-beta primer mix, a second PCR proceeded for 7 to 11 cycles. TCRdb fed the 5' RACE reads into MiXCR, producing one record per CDR3 protein. The profile shows over 1.5 million distinct CDR3 sequences, around 50% of them singletons. This clonotype was sampled from a woman in her thirties or forties in good health. Sequenced material: blood. The chain uses TRBV18 and TRBJ1-1; a weak D match, TRBD1 (5 bases). In DNA form, the CDR3 reads TGTGCCAGCTCACCACAAAATGGGGCGAACACTGAAGCTTTCTTT. Amino acids: CASSPQNGANTEAFF. Full variable domain (outside the CDR3, taken from reference TRBV18 and TRBJ1-1): NAGVMQNPRHLVRRRGQEARLRCSPMKGHSHVYWYRQLPEEGLKFMVYLQKENIIDESGMPKERFSAEFPKEGPSILRIQQVVRGDSAAYFCASSPQNGANTEAFFGQGTRLTVV.